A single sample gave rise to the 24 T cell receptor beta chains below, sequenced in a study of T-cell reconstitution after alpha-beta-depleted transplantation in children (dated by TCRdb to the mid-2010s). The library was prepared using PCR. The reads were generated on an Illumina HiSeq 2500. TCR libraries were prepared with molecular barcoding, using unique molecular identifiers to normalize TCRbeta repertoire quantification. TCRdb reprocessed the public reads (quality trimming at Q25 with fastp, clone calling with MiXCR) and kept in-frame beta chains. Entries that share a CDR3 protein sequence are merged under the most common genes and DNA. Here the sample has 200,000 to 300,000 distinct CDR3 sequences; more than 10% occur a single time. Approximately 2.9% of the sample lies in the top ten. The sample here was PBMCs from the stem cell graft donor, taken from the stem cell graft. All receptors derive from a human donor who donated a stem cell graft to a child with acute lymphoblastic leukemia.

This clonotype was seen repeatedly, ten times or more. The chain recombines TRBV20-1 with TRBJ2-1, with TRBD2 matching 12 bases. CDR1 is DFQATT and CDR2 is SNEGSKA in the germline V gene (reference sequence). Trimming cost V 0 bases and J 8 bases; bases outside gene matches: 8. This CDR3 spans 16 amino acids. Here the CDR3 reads CSARDGASGRVYEQFF. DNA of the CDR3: TGCAGTGCTAGAGACGGGGCTAGCGGGAGGGTGTATGAGCAGTTCTTC.

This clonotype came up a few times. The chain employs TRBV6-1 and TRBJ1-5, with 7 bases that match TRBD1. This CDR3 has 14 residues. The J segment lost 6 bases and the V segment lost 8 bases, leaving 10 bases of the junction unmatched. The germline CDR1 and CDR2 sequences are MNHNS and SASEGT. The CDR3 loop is CASESQGVSQPQHF. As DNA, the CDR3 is TGTGCCAGCGAAAGCCAGGGGGTTAGTCAGCCCCAGCATTTT.

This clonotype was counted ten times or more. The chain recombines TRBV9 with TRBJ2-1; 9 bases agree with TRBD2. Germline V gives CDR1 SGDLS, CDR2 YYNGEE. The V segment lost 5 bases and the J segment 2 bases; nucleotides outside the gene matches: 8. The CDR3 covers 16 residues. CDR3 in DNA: TGTGCCAGCAGTCCACGAGCGGGAGGCGCCTACAATGAGCAGTTCTTC. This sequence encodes CASSPRAGGAYNEQFF.

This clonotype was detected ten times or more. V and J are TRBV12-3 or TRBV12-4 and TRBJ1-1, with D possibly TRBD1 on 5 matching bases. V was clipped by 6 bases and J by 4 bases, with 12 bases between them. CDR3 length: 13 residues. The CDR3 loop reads CASRLRVPTEAFF. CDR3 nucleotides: TGTGCCAGCAGACTCAGGGTCCCCACTGAAGCTTTCTTT.

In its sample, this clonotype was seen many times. In DNA, the CDR3 is TGCAGTGCTAGAGATTCAGGGGTTATCTACGAGCAGTACTTC. It codes for CSARDSGVIYEQYF. This chain links TRBV20-1 with TRBJ2-7; a weak D match, TRBD1 (6 bases). V was shortened by 0 bases and J by 3 bases, with 12 bases between the two germline ends. CDR3 length equals 14 residues. Germline-derived CDR1 and CDR2 are DFQATT and SNEGSKA (reference sequence).

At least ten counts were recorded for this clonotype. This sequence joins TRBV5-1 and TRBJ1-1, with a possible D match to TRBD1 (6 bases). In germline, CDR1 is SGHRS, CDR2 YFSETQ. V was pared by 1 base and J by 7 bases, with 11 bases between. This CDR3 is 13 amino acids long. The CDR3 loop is CASSLKQGGEAFF. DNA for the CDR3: TGCGCCAGCAGCTTGAAACAGGGCGGTGAAGCTTTCTTT.

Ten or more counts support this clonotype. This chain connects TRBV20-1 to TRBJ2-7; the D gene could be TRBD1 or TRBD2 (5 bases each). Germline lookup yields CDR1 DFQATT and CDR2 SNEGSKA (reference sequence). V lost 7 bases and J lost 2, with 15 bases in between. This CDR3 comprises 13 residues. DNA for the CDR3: TGCAGTGTTGCCGAGGGGAGTCCCTACGAGCAGTACTTC. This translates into CSVAEGSPYEQYF.

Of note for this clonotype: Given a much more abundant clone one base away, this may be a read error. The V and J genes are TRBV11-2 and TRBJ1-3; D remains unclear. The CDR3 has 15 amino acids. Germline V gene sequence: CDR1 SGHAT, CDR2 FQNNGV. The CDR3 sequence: CASSSWLSSGNTKYF. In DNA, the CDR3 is TGTGCCAGCAGCTCCTGGCTGTCTTCTGGAAACACCAAATATTTT. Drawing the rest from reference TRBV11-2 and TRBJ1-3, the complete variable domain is EAGVAQSPRYKIIEKRQSVAFWCNPISGHATLYWYQQILGQGPKLLIQFQNNGVVDDSQLPKDRFSAERLKGVDSTLKIQPAKLEDSAVYLCASSSWLSSGNTKYFGEGSWLTVV.

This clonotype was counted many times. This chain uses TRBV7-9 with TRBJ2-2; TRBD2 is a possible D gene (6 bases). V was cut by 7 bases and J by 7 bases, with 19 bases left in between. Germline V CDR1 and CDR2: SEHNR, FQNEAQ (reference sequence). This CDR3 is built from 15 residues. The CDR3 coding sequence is TGTGCCAGCAACCCACGGGGGAGTATGGGCGGGGAGCTGTTTTTT. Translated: CASNPRGSMGGELFF. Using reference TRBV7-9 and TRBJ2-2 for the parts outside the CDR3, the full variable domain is DTGVSQNPRHKITKRGQNVTFRCDPISEHNRLYWYRQTLGQGPEFLTYFQNEAQLEKSRLLSDRFSAERPKGSFSTLEIQRTEQGDSAMYLCASNPRGSMGGELFFGEGSRLTVL.

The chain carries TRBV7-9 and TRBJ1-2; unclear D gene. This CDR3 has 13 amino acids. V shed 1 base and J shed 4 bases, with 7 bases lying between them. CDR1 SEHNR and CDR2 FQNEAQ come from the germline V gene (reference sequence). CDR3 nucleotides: TGTGCCAGCAGCTTAGTGTCGCGCTATGGCTACACCTTC. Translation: CASSLVSRYGYTF.

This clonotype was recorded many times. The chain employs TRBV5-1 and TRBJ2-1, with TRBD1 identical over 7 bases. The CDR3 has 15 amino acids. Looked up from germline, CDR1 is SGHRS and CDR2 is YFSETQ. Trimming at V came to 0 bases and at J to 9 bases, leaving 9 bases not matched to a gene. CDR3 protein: CASSLAGTEGGEQFF. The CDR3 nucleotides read TGCGCCAGCAGCTTGGCCGGGACAGAGGGCGGTGAGCAGTTCTTC.

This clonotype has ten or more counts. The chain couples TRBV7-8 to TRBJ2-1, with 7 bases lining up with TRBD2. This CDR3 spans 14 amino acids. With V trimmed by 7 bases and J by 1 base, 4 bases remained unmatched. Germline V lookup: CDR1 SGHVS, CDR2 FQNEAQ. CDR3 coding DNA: TGTGCCAGCAACGGGAGGAAGTCCTACAATGAGCAGTTCTTC. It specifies CASNGRKSYNEQFF.

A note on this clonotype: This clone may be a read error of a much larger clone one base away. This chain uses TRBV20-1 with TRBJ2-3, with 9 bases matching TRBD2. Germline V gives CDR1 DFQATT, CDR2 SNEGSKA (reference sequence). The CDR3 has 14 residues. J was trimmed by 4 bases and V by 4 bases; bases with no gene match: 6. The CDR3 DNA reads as TGCAGTGCTACTCAGGCGGGAGGGTCAGATACGCAGTATTTT. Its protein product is CSATQAGGSDTQYF.

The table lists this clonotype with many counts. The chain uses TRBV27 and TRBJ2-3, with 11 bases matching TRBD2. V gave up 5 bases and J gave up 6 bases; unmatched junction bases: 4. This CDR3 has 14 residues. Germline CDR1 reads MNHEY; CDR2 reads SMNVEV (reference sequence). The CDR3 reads CASSLAGGPDTQYF. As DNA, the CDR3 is TGTGCCAGCAGTCTAGCGGGAGGTCCCGATACGCAGTATTTT.

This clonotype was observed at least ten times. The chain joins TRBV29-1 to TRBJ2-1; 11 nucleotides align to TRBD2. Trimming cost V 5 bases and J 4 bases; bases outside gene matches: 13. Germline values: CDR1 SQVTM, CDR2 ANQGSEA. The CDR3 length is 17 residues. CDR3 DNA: TGCAGCGTTCCCACCGGTACCGGGACTAGCGGATACAATGAGCAGTTCTTC. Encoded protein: CSVPTGTGTSGYNEQFF.

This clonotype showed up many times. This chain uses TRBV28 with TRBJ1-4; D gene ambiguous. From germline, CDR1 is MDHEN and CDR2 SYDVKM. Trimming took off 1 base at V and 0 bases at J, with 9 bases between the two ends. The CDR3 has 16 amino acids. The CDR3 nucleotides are TGTGCCAGCAGTTTATTGACACTGGCAACTAATGAAAAACTGTTTTTT. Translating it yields CASSLLTLATNEKLFF.

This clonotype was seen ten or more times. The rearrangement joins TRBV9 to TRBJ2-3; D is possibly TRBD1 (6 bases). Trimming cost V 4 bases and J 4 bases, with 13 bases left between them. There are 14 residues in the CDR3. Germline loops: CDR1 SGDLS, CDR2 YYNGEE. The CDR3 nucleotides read TGTGCCAGCAGCCTCTCGGCAGGGGCAGATACGCAGTATTTT. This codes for CASSLSAGADTQYF. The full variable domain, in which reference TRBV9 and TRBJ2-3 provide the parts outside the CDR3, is DSGVTQTPKHLITATGQRVTLRCSPRSGDLSVYWYQQSLDQGLQFLIQYYNGEERAKGNILERFSAQQFPDLHSELNLSSLELGDSALYFCASSLSAGADTQYFGPGTRLTVL.

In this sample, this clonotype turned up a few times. The CDR3 sequence: CASGLPGRAAYEQYF. CDR3 bases: TGTGCCAGCGGCCTCCCCGGGAGGGCCGCCTACGAGCAGTACTTC. V gene TRBV27 combines with J gene TRBJ2-7; 8 bases map to TRBD2. After removal of 8 bases from V and 2 bases from J, the junction contained 11 bases not matched to a gene. The CDR3 extends over 15 amino acids. Germline CDR1 reads MNHEY; CDR2 reads SMNVEV (reference sequence).

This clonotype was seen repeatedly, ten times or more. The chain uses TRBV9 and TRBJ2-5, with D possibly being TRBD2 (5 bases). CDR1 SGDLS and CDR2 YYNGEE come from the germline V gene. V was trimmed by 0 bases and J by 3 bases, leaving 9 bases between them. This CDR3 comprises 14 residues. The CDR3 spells CASSVGTRKETQYF. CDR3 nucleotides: TGTGCCAGCAGCGTAGGTACTAGAAAAGAGACCCAGTACTTC.

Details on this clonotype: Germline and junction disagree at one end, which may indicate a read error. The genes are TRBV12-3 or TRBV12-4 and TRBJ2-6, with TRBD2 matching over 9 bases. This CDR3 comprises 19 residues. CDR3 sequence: CACSLAREGFWIGANVLTF. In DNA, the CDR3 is TGTGCCTGCAGTTTAGCGCGGGAGGGCTTTTGGATTGGGGCCAACGTCCTGACTTTC.

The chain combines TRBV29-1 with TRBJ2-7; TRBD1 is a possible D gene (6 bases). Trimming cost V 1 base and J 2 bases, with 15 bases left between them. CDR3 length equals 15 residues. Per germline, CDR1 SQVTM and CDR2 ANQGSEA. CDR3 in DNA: TGCAGCGTTGAAGGACTGACAGGAAGAGCCTACGAGCAGTACTTC. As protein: CSVEGLTGRAYEQYF.

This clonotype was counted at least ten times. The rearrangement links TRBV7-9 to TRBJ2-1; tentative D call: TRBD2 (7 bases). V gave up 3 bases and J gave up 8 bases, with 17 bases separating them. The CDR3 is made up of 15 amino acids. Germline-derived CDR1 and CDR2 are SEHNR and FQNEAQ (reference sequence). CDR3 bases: TGTGCCAGCAGCTTCCGGCGGGAGAAGGGGGATGAGCAGTTCTTC. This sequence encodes CASSFRREKGDEQFF.

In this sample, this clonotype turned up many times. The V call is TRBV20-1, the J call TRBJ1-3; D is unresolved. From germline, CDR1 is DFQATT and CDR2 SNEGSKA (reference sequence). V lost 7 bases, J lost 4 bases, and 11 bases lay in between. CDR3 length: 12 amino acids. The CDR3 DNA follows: TGCAGTGGGGTGGGCCCAGGAAACACCATATATTTT. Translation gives CSGVGPGNTIYF.

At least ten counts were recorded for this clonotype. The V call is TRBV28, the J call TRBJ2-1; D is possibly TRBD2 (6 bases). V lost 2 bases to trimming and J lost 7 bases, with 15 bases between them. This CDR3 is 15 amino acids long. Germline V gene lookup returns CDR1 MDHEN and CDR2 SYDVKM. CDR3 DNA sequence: TGTGCCAGCAGTTTAGGGGTATGGCGGGAAAATGAGCAGTTCTTC. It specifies CASSLGVWRENEQFF.